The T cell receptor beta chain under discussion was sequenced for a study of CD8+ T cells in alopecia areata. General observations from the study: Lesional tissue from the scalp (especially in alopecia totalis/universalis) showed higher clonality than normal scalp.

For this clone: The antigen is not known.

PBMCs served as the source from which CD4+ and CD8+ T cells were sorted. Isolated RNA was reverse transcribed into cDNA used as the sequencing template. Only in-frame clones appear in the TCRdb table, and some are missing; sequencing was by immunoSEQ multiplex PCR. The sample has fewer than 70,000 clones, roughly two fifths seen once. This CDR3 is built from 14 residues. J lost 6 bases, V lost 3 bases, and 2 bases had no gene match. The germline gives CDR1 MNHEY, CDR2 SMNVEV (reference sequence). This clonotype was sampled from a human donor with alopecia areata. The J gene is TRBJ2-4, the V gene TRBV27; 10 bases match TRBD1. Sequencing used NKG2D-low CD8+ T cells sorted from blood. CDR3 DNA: TGTGCCAGCAGTTTGGACAGGGGGGGAAACATTCAGTACTTC. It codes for CASSLDRGGNIQYF.